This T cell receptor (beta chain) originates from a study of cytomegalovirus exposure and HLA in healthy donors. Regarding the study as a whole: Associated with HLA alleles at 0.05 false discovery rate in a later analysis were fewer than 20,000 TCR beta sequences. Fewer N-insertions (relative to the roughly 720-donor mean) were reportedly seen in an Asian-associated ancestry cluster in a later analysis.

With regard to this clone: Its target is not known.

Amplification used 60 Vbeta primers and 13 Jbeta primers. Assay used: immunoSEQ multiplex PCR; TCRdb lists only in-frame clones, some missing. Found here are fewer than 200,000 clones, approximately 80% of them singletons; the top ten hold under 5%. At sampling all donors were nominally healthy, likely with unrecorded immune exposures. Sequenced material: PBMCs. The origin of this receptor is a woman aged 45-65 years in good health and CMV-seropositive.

CDR3 sequence (DNA): TGTGCCAGCAGCATACTAGCGGGAGGTGCCTCCTACGAGCAGTACTTC. Translation: CASSILAGGASYEQYF. The J gene is TRBJ2-7, the V gene TRBV7-6, with 12 bases that match TRBD2. Germline loops: CDR1 SGHVS, CDR2 FNYEAQ. J lost 0 bases, V lost 5 bases, and 5 bases had no gene match. This CDR3 is built from 16 residues.